This T cell receptor (beta chain) was sequenced for a study of vaccination effects on CD4 cells after COVID-19. Across the whole study: At 16 days and at one week before vaccination, samples were given by two convalescent patients.

Repertoires were generated with immunoSEQ multiplex PCR, while TCRdb's copy carries only in-frame clones and drops some. The sample has 26,000 or so clones; approximately 78% are singletons. Study findings and constraints: New vaccine-induced clones dominated convalescents' post-vaccine spike-reactive clones.

Antigen-specific CD4+ T cells were expanded (with viral peptide pools) by the ViraFEST assay ahead of sequencing. Culture proceeded for 10 days, and CD4+ T cells were then isolated. SARS-CoV-2 infected the person between March and December 2020, as confirmed by PCR. At days 3 and 7, half of the medium was exchanged for IL-2 medium. Trimming stripped 1 base from V and 0 bases from J, with 10 bases between. CDR3 length: 16 residues. Germline CDR1 reads KGHSH; CDR2 reads LQKENI. Details on this clone: Its antigen is as yet unknown.

The receptor was isolated from a human donor who had a prior SARS-CoV-2 infection. The specimen was CD4+ T cells from PBMCs cultured with HCoV-NL63 spike peptides, collected before COVID-19 vaccination. This chain uses TRBV18 with TRBJ2-1; D is unresolved. CDR3 sequence reads: CASSPRLVISYNEQFF. CDR3 sequence (DNA): TGTGCCAGCTCACCACGACTGGTCATCTCCTACAATGAGCAGTTCTTC. Looking up the rest from reference TRBV18 and TRBJ2-1 gives the full variable domain: NAGVMQNPRHLVRRRGQEARLRCSPMKGHSHVYWYRQLPEEGLKFMVYLQKENIIDESGMPKERFSAEFPKEGPSILRIQQVVRGDSAAYFCASSPRLVISYNEQFFGPGTRLTVL.